The 12 T cell receptor beta chains below come from one sample, sequenced in a study of CD8+ T cells in alopecia areata. Extracted from the samples, RNA was reverse transcribed into cDNA to serve as the sequencing template. TCRdb's table, derived via immunoSEQ multiplex PCR, lists solely in-frame clones and lacks some. The sample lists over 200,000 clones; around 62% were seen once. This specimen was CD4+ T cells sorted from blood, taken at week 0. Source of these receptors: a human donor with alopecia areata.

The chain uses TRBV9 and TRBJ2-7, with TRBD2 matching 10 bases. V dropped 3 bases and J dropped 7; count of bases not matched to a gene: 7. The CDR3 length is 14 residues. Germline CDR1 is SGDLS and CDR2 is YYNGEE. Here the CDR3 DNA reads TGTGCCAGCAGCGCGGGACTAGCGAGAGAGGAGCAGTACTTC. Translated: CASSAGLAREEQYF. The full variable domain, with the rest looked up from reference TRBV9 and TRBJ2-7, is DSGVTQTPKHLITATGQRVTLRCSPRSGDLSVYWYQQSLDQGLQFLIQYYNGEERAKGNILERFSAQQFPDLHSELNLSSLELGDSALYFCASSAGLAREEQYFGPGTRLTVT.

This chain joins TRBV6-1 and TRBJ1-2, with 8 positions matching TRBD1. From germline, CDR1 is MNHNS and CDR2 SASEGT. The CDR3 has 15 amino acids. The junction had 10 bases not matched to a gene; V was cut back by 6 bases and J by 4 bases. CDR3 loop: CASRKSGTGIYGYTF. For the CDR3, the DNA is TGTGCCAGCAGAAAGTCCGGGACAGGCATCTATGGCTACACCTTC.

This clone was counted only a few times. The J gene is TRBJ2-6, the V gene TRBV4-1, with D possibly being TRBD1 (6 bases). Trimming left V 5 bases short and J 3 bases short, with 11 bases between. The V gene's germline CDR1 is MGHRA and CDR2 YSYEKL. CDR3 size: 15 residues. As DNA, the CDR3 is TGCGCCAGCAGCTACAGGGCCCGTGGGGCCAACGTCCTGACTTTC. Translating it yields CASSYRARGANVLTF.

The V and J genes are TRBV29-1 and TRBJ2-5; D may correspond to TRBD1 or TRBD2 (5 bases each). Germline CDR1 reads SQVTM; CDR2 reads ANQGSEA. V lost 5 bases, J lost 2 bases, and 15 bases lay in between. The CDR3 runs to 14 residues. The CDR3 region is CSVHSGRSQETQYF. DNA of the CDR3: TGCAGCGTTCATTCGGGACGCTCTCAAGAGACCCAGTACTTC.

The rearrangement links TRBV30 to TRBJ1-3; no reliable D call. Trimming removed 4 bases at V and 0 bases at J, with 13 bases between. CDR1 is GTSNPN, CDR2 SVGIG, per germline (reference sequence). The CDR3 contains 15 residues. The CDR3 sequence is CAWNVAWSSGNTIYF. The CDR3 coding sequence is TGTGCCTGGAATGTTGCGTGGAGCTCTGGAAACACCATATATTTT. Based on the CDR3 plus reference TRBV30 and TRBJ1-3, the full variable domain is SQTIHQWPATLVQPVGSPLSLECTVEGTSNPNLYWYRQAAGRGLQLLFYSVGIGQISSEVPQNLSASRPQDRQFILSSKKLLLSDSGFYLCAWNVAWSSGNTIYFGEGSWLTVV.

V and J are TRBV25-1 and TRBJ1-2; D possibly corresponds to TRBD1 (6 bases). This CDR3 comprises 15 residues. Per the germline V gene, CDR1 is MGHDK and CDR2 is SYGVNS. V was trimmed by 5 bases and J by 6 bases, leaving 19 bases between them. CDR3 sequence (DNA): TGTGCCAGCAGTCCCCCAACGGGCGGGGGCCATGGCTACACCTTC. Its protein product is CASSPPTGGGHGYTF.

There are a few counts of this clone. The chain has TRBV30 and TRBJ2-5; D could derive from TRBD1 or TRBD2 (5 bases each). The germline CDR1 and CDR2 sequences are GTSNPN and SVGIG (reference sequence). The CDR3 is made up of 15 amino acids. V lost 2 bases to trimming and J lost 7 bases, with 20 bases between them. CDR3 protein: CAWSFRDPRSVTQYF. Here the CDR3 DNA reads TGTGCCTGGAGTTTCCGGGACCCCAGAAGCGTGACCCAGTACTTC.

A remark on this clone: As the CDR3 is not closed by the conserved phenylalanine or tryptophan, this likely results from a read error. The chain carries TRBV30 and TRBJ1-1; D unclear. Germline values: CDR1 GTSNPN, CDR2 SVGIG (reference sequence). Trimming stripped 1 base from V and 4 bases from J, with 4 bases between. The CDR3 totals 11 residues. The CDR3 bases are TGTGCCTGGAGTGCGATCACTGAAGCTTTCCTT. This encodes CAWSAITEAFL.

The rearrangement joins TRBV6-1 to TRBJ1-2, with a possible D match to TRBD1 (6 bases). The ends were cut back, 2 bases at V and 1 base at J, with 14 bases in the middle. The CDR3 contains 16 residues. From germline, CDR1 is MNHNS and CDR2 SASEGT. The CDR3: CASSEQQGMGNYGYTF. CDR3 DNA sequence: TGTGCCAGCAGTGAACAGCAGGGGATGGGTAACTATGGCTACACCTTC.

The chain recombines TRBV27 with TRBJ1-5; no reliable D call. Trimming removed 6 bases from V and 0 bases from J, with 9 bases in between. Germline V gene sequence: CDR1 MNHEY, CDR2 SMNVEV (reference sequence). The CDR3 has 14 residues. Here the CDR3 DNA reads TGTGCCAGCAGGATGGGCAATAGCAATCAGCCCCAGCATTTT. It codes for CASRMGNSNQPQHF.

V and J are TRBV7-3 and TRBJ2-3, with a tentative D call TRBD1 (6 bases). V shed 5 bases and J shed 0 bases, with 12 bases lying between them. This CDR3 contains 15 residues. Germline CDR1 SGHTA, CDR2 FQGTGA. CDR3 amino acids: CASSTGTLSTDTQYF. The CDR3, as DNA: TGTGCCAGCAGCACCGGGACATTGAGCACAGATACGCAGTATTTT.

This clone was seen more than once but under ten times. The gene calls are TRBV29-1 and TRBJ2-5; maybe TRBD1 (5 bases). The V end lost 6 bases, the J end lost 2 bases, and 16 bases lay between the germline ends. Germline CDR1 is SQVTM and CDR2 is ANQGSEA. CDR3 length: 14 residues. Here the CDR3 DNA reads TGCAGCGTAGATAGGACACAAAGACAAGAGACCCAGTACTTC. It specifies CSVDRTQRQETQYF.